The clone carrying this T cell receptor beta chain was picked up a small number of times. This sample was taken from a study of T cell changes during pregnancy in multiple sclerosis. Produced via immunoSEQ multiplex PCR; TCRdb's table is partial and in-frame only. This table has fewer than 85,000 clones, 85% to 95% appearing once. This specimen was peripheral blood, taken in the third trimester of pregnancy. This receptor was taken from a female donor in good health, enrolled as a control in a pregnancy study.

This CDR3 is CASSIRDSNQPQHF. The CDR3 DNA is TGTGCCAGTAGTATCCGGGATAGCAATCAGCCCCAGCATTTT. The V and J genes are TRBV19 and TRBJ1-5; no reliable D call. Germline V CDR1 and CDR2: LNHDA, SQIVND (reference sequence). The germline V and J ends were trimmed by 3 bases and 0 bases, with 6 bases remaining between them. The CDR3 spans 14 residues.